The source of this TCR beta chain is a study of shared clonotypes between healthy human individuals (dated by TCRdb to 2020 to 2022). Broadly, across the study: A couple of women and a few men aged 18 to 49 years were included in the cohort. Per donor, three plates each were used for CD4 naive and CD4 memory, two for CD8 naive, and one for CD8 memory. Blood TCR repertoires of four to six healthy adults were deeply sequenced to estimate repertoire size and the extent of clonotype sharing between individuals. Different laboratories and diverse techniques were used to prepare libraries and sequence TCR repertoires, to increase sequencing depth and limit assay-specific biases. Each donor's leukapheresis produced roughly between about 0.9 and 9.5 billion PBMCs.

Overall study results and their limits: When a few donors were compared, the shared fraction of clonotypes was around 5% for naive CD4, 3.5% for naive CD8, roughly 2.5% for memory CD4, and about 0.36% for memory CD8. Naive subsets generally had larger estimated clonotype richness than memory subsets. Clonotypes shared by all four sorted-subset donors showed higher generation probabilities than non-shared clonotypes. Rarefaction of sorted-subset datasets indicated incomplete sequencing despite the large sequencing depth. Sampling was restricted to blood, and TCR repertoires in tissues likely differ from the TCR repertoires found in blood. Pairwise subsampling indicated that sequencing depth was expected to affect the degree of clonotype sharing among donors. The small number of donors limited the genetic and exposure-history diversity represented.

Donors were healthy HIV-negative adults with no recently reported acute infections or vaccinations. All donors were Caucasian adults living in Nashville, Tennessee, USA. CD4+ T cells were enriched by magnetic negative selection; naive cells were then positively selected on CD45RA, and the negative fraction formed the memory subset. After blood collection by leukapheresis, PBMCs were isolated using Ficoll-Histopaque density gradient centrifugation and then cryopreserved in the vapor phase of liquid nitrogen. Analytical flow cytometry was used to check the purity and quantity of every magnetically sorted T cell population. Each sorted fraction had its genomic DNA isolated and then quantified by UV absorbance on a Nanodrop 2000c. TCR CDR3 regions were amplified from genomic DNA by multiplex PCR using the deep immunoSEQ assay. Genomic DNA extracted from each cell subset was distributed evenly over all wells of several immunoSEQ 96-well plates, and each plate served as one replicate. For sorted subsets, roughly 200 ng genomic DNA, equal to about 30,000 T cell genomes, was loaded into each replicate PCR. Purified libraries were quantified with a Qubit 3.0 fluorometer, sized on a Bioanalyzer 2100, and re-quantified with the KAPA Library Quantification kit. Each immunoSEQ 96-well plate was sequenced on its own single-read 150-cycle Illumina NextSeq 550 flow cell. The study's own analysis went as follows. Because the immunoSEQ output included only junctional sequences and no quality scores, the filtering could not be the same as the filtering used for full-length reads. To assign V/J genes and CDR3, sequences were annotated using PyIR, a Python wrapper for IgBLAST v1.9, with IMGT germline references. Reads were removed for weak V/J assignments (E-value above 1e-6), missing CDR3, stop codons, out-of-frame junctions, or ambiguous translated residues. V3J clonotypes were defined as sequences sharing the same inferred V gene, J gene, and CDR3 amino acid sequence. To compute the percentage overlap between repertoires, the number of shared unique clonotypes was divided by the size of the smaller repertoire. Repertoire richness was assessed with RTK rarefaction, the Chao1 estimator, and Recon v2.1 estimates of unobserved clonotypes. OLGA was used to compute generation probabilities for all TCRbeta clonotypes that the gDNA method yielded from a few donors. The immuneACCESS repertoire file appears here via TCRdb, limited to in-frame rearrangements. These files lack a portion of the clones; in checked studies, under half of the deficit traces to unresolved V genes, and the cause of the others is not known. The DNA gave D and trimming, while V, J and clone size come from that table. The sample includes about 1.5 million clones, with 96% observed a single time. The ten largest clones represent roughly 1.2% of the sample.

Trimming costs V 3 bases and J 4 bases, and their ends lie 11 bases apart. The CDR3 has 13 amino acids, counting the end cysteine and phenylalanine. Only CDR3 DNA remains: 39 bases, in frame from the first base. From a lookup of the germline V gene, CDR1 and CDR2 are SGHRS and YFSETQ. About this clone: Its antigen specificity is not known. The input lacks base qualities; no much larger clone sits a single base away.

The clonotype was recovered from a man younger than 40 in good health. The sequenced sample consisted of naive CD4+ T cells sorted from blood. The intended sense of this specimen's cell subset or site label: CD45RA+ positively selected. The chain couples TRBV5-1 to TRBJ2-7; no D segment can be confidently identified. The CDR3 is CASSYPGLYEQYF. The DNA is as follows: TGCGCCAGCAGCTATCCAGGCCTTTACGAGCAGTACTTC. When the CDR3 is completed using the reference TRBV5-1 and TRBJ2-7 genes on either side, the full variable domain is KAGVTQTPRYLIKTRGQQVTLSCSPISGHRSVSWYQQTPGQGLQFLFEYFSETQRNKGNFPGRFSGRQFSNSRSEMNVSTLELGDSALYLCASSYPGLYEQYFGPGTRLTVT.